This T cell receptor beta chain was found in a study of shared clonotypes between healthy human individuals. The overall study: The plates for each donor numbered three CD4 naive, three CD4 memory, two CD8 naive and one CD8 memory.

Germline V gene sequence: CDR1 SGHVS, CDR2 FQNEAQ. V lost 5 bases and J lost 4, with 12 bases in between. The CDR3 covers 14 residues. Method: immunoSEQ multiplex PCR; TCRdb's copy keeps in-frame clones and lacks some. In the table there are around 1 million clones, approximately 80% of which are singletons. This TCR derives from a man aged 18 to 29 in good health. V gene TRBV7-8 combines with J gene TRBJ2-1; the D gene is possibly TRBD2 (6 bases). Material: memory CD4+ T cells sorted from blood. Subset of the sample: CD45RA-negative fraction. The CDR3 loop is CASSPPGTYNEQFF. CDR3 bases: TGTGCCAGCAGCCCCCCCGGGACTTACAATGAGCAGTTCTTC. Variable domain in full (rest from reference TRBV7-8 and TRBJ2-1): GAGVSQSPRYKVAKRGQDVALRCDPISGHVSLFWYQQALGQGPEFLTYFQNEAQLDKSGLPSDRFFAERPEGSVSTLKIQRTQQEDSAVYLCASSPPGTYNEQFFGPGTRLTVL.